This T cell receptor (beta chain) was sequenced during a study of T-cell reconstitution after alpha-beta-depleted transplantation in children. This clonotype was counted only a few times. Researchers prepared the TCRbeta library using unique molecular identifiers, the study reports. TCRdb fed the PCR reads into MiXCR, producing one record per CDR3 protein. Of about 460,000 distinct CDR3 sequences in the sample, approximately 12% were seen once. The CDR3 length is 14 residues. V shed 5 bases and J 6 bases; nucleotides not matched to a gene: 5. The chain recombines TRBV12-3 or TRBV12-4 with TRBJ2-2; 8 nucleotides match TRBD1. This sequence was found in a human donor who donated a stem cell graft to a child with combined immunodeficiency. This sample comprised PBMCs from the stem cell graft donor, obtained from the stem cell graft. CDR3 sequence: CASSANRGAGELFF. The CDR3 nucleotides read TGTGCCAGCAGTGCGAACAGGGGGGCCGGGGAGCTGTTTTTT.